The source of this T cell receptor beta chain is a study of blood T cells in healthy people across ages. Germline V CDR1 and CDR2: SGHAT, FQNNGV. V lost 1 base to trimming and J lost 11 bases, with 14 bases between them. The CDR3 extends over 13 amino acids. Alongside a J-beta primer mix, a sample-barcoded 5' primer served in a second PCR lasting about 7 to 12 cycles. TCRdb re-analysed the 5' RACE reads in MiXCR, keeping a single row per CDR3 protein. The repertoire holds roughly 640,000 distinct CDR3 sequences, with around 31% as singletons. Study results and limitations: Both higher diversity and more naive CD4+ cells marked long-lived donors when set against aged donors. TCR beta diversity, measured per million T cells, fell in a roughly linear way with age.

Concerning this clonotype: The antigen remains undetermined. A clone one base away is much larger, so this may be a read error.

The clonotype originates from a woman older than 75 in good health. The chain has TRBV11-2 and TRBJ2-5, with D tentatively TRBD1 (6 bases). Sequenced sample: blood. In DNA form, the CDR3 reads TGTGCCAGCAGCTTAGCGCGCAGGGGAGAGCAGTACTTC. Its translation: CASSLARRGEQYF.